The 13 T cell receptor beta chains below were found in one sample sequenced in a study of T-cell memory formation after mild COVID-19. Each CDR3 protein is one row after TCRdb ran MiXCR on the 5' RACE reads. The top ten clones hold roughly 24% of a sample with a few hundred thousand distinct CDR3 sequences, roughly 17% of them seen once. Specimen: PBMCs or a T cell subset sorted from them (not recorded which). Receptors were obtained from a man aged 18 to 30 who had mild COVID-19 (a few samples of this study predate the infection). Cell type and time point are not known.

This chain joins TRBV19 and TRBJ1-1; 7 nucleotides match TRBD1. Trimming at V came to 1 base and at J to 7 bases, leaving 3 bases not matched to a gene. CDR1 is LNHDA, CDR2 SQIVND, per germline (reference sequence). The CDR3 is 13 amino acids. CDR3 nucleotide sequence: TGTGCCAGTAGTATAGTAACAGGGGTTGAAGCTTTCTTT. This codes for CASSIVTGVEAFF. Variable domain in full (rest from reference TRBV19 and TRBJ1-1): DGGITQSPKYLFRKEGQNVTLSCEQNLNHDAMYWYRQDPGQGLRLIYYSQIVNDFQKGDIAEGYSVSREKKESFPLTVTSAQKNPTAFYLCASSIVTGVEAFFGQGTRLTVV.

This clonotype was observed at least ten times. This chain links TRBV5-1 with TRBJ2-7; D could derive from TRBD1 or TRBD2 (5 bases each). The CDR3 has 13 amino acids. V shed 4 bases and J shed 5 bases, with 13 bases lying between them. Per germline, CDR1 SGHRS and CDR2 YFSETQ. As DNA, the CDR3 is TGCGCCAGCAGCCTTGTCGGGGCCCACGAGCAGTACTTC. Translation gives CASSLVGAHEQYF.

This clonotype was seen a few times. CDR3 loop: CSVEAGGTNTQYF. CDR3 sequence (DNA): TGCAGCGTTGAAGCCGGGGGTACAAATACGCAGTATTTT. The chain has TRBV29-1 and TRBJ2-3, with D tentatively TRBD2 (6 bases). The CDR3 consists of 13 residues. Looked up from germline, CDR1 is SQVTM and CDR2 is ANQGSEA. Trimming pared 1 base from V and 7 bases from J, leaving 12 bases between.

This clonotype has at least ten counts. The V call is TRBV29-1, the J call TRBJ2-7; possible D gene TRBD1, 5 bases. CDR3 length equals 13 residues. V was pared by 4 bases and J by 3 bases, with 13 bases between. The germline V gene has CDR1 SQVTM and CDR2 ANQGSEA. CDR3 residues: CSVAPGINYEQYF. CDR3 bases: TGCAGCGTTGCGCCAGGGATCAACTACGAGCAGTACTTC.

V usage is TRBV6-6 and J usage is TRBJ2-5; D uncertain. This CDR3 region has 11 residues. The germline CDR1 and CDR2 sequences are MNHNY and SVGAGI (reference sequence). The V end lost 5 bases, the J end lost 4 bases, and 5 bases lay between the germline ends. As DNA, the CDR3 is TGTGCCAGCAGTGACCGAGAGACCCAGTACTTC. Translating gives CASSDRETQYF.

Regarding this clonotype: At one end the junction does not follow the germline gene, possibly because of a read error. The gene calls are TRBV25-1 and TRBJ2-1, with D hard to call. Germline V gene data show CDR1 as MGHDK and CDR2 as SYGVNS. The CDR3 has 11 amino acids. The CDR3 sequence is CASSDHKEQFF. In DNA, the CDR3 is TGTGCCAGCAGCGATCACAAGGAGCAGTTCTTC.

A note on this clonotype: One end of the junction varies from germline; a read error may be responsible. This CDR3 is CDSSPGSAEAFF. The DNA for the CDR3 is TGTGACAGCAGCCCAGGGTCGGCTGAAGCTTTCTTT. This sequence joins TRBV7-9 and TRBJ1-1, with TRBD1 as a possible D gene (5 bases). CDR1 is SEHNR and CDR2 is FQNEAQ in the germline V gene (reference sequence). The CDR3 covers 12 residues.

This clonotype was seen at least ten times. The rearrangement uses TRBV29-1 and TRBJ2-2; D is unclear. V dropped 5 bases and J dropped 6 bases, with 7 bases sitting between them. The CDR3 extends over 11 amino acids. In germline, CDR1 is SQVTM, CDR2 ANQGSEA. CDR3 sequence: CSVTGPGELFF. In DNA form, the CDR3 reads TGCAGCGTTACGGGTCCCGGGGAGCTGTTTTTT.

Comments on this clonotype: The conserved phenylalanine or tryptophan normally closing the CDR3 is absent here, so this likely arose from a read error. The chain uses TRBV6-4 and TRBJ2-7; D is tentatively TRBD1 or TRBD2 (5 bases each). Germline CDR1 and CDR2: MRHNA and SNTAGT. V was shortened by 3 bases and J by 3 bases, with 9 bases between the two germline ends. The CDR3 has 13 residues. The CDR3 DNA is TGTGCCAGCAGTGAGGGACCGGACTACGAGCAGTACTTA. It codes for CASSEGPDYEQYL.

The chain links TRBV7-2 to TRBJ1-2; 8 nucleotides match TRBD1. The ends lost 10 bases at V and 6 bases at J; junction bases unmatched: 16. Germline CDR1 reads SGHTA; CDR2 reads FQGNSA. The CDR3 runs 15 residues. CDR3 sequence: CATGTRPQGVDGYTF. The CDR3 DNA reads TGTGCCACTGGGACTCGGCCACAGGGGGTGGATGGCTACACCTTC.

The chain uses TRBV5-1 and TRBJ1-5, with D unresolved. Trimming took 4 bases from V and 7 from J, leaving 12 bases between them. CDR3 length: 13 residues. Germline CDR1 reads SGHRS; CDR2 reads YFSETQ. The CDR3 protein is CASSTGQEQPQHF. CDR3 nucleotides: TGCGCCAGCAGCACCGGGCAAGAACAGCCCCAGCATTTT.

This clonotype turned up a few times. CDR3 DNA: TGCGCCAGCAGCTCACGACGGAGCACAGATACGCAGTATTTT. It is translated as CASSSRRSTDTQYF. The chain joins TRBV5-1 to TRBJ2-3; D is unclear. The V gene's germline CDR1 is SGHRS and CDR2 YFSETQ. V shed 3 bases and J shed 0 bases, with 8 bases lying between them. This CDR3 spans 14 amino acids. The entire variable domain, with the rest obtained from reference TRBV5-1 and TRBJ2-3, is as follows: KAGVTQTPRYLIKTRGQQVTLSCSPISGHRSVSWYQQTPGQGLQFLFEYFSETQRNKGNFPGRFSGRQFSNSRSEMNVSTLELGDSALYLCASSSRRSTDTQYFGPGTRLTVL.

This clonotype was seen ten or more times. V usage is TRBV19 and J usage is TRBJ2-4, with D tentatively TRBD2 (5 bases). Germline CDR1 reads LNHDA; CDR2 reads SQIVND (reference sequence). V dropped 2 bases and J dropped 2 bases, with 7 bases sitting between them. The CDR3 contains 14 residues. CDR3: CASSITGSKNIQYF. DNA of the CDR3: TGTGCCAGTAGTATAACGGGATCCAAAAACATTCAGTACTTC.